This T cell receptor (beta chain) was obtained from a study of blood T cell repertoires in COVID-19. Study-level information: Sources were T cells, B-cell-depleted T cells, or PBMCs; the material itself was cDNA or gDNA.

In the study's own analysis: Estimated nucleated cell counts came from reference gene primer amplification. Method: immunoSEQ multiplex PCR; TCRdb's copy keeps in-frame clones and lacks some. For V, J and clone size, that table is used; D and trimming come from the DNA. The table has about 310,000 clones, roughly 87% seen once. Germline assignment: CDR1 SGDLS and CDR2 YYNGEE. The junction had 12 bases not matched to a gene; V was cut back by 3 bases and J by 3 bases. The CDR3 length is 18 residues. Material: peripheral blood. The receptor was isolated from a man aged 50 to 60 with active or convalescent COVID-19. This sequence joins TRBV9 and TRBJ2-1; 10 nucleotides align to TRBD1. The CDR3: CASSGQGALSEFYNEQFF. The DNA for the CDR3 is TGTGCCAGCAGCGGACAGGGGGCGCTTAGCGAATTCTACAATGAGCAGTTCTTC.